The 28 T cell receptor beta chains presented below share a single source sample, sequenced in a study of CD8+ T cells in alopecia areata. It was cDNA, reverse transcribed from extracted RNA, that served as the sequencing template. Produced via immunoSEQ multiplex PCR; TCRdb's table is partial and in-frame only. The table includes approximately 180,000 clones, 60% detected once. Treatment given: oral pan-JAK inhibitor, 5-10 mg twice daily. The specimen was CD4+ T cells sorted from blood, collected at week 24, from a patient treated with tofacitinib. The receptors were sampled from a human donor with alopecia areata.

The CDR3 sequence is CSVMRLLDTEAFF. In DNA form, the CDR3 reads TGCAGCGTTATGAGGTTGTTAGACACTGAAGCTTTCTTT. The chain is built from TRBV29-1 and TRBJ1-1; D not resolved. Trimming shortened V by 5 bases and J by 3 bases, and 13 bases separated the two germline ends. CDR3 length: 13 amino acids. CDR1 is SQVTM, CDR2 ANQGSEA, per germline.

This chain uses TRBV6-5 with TRBJ2-7, with D tentatively TRBD1 or TRBD2 (5 bases each). The CDR3 is made up of 15 amino acids. Trimming removed 6 bases at V and 0 bases at J, with 15 bases between. Germline CDR1 MNHEY, CDR2 SVGAGI. The CDR3 DNA follows: TGTGCCAGCAGGCGTAACCGGGACCCCTCCTACGAGCAGTACTTC. Its protein is CASRRNRDPSYEQYF.

The chain employs TRBV19 and TRBJ2-5, with unresolved D. The germline V gene encodes CDR1 LNHDA and CDR2 SQIVND (reference sequence). Trimming cost V 4 bases and J 2 bases, with 14 bases left between them. The CDR3 length is 15 residues. The CDR3 bases are TGTGCCAGTAGTACCCTCGGTGCAATTCAAGAGACCCAGTACTTC. Translated: CASSTLGAIQETQYF.

The genes are TRBV30 and TRBJ2-3, with D unclear. Germline V CDR1 and CDR2: GTSNPN, SVGIG (reference sequence). This CDR3 region has 12 residues. Trimming took off 5 bases at V and 4 bases at J, with 10 bases between the two ends. The CDR3 region is CAWSLGPDTQYF. Here the CDR3 DNA reads TGTGCCTGGTCCTTGGGCCCAGATACGCAGTATTTT.

This clone has more than one count but fewer than ten. The chain couples TRBV11-2 to TRBJ2-7, with TRBD1 identical over 8 bases. Germline V CDR1 and CDR2: SGHAT, FQNNGV. The V and J ends lost 9 bases and 5 bases, in that order; junction bases with no gene match: 3. The CDR3 has 11 residues. The CDR3 coding sequence is TGTGCCAGTCGGACAGGGAACGAGCAGTACTTC. It yields the protein CASRTGNEQYF.

As regards this clone: Distinct nucleotide sequences in the sample also encode this CDR3. The chain joins TRBV29-1 to TRBJ2-1; a possible D gene is TRBD2 (5 bases). The CDR3 is 14 residues long. Germline-derived CDR1 and CDR2 are SQVTM and ANQGSEA. The V end lost 2 bases, the J end lost 4 bases, and 12 bases lay between the germline ends. The CDR3 nucleotides read TGCAGCGTTGAACGGAGCGGCATTTACAATGAGCAGTTCTTC. This codes for CSVERSGIYNEQFF.

V is TRBV29-1 and J is TRBJ2-7; 10 bases map to TRBD1. The CDR3 is 15 residues long. After removal of 4 bases from V and 5 bases from J, the junction contained 11 bases not matched to a gene. The V gene's germline CDR1 is SQVTM and CDR2 ANQGSEA. CDR3 amino acids: CSVGRDRGSAHEQYF. In nucleotides, the CDR3 is TGCAGCGTTGGCCGGGACAGGGGTAGTGCCCACGAGCAGTACTTC.

In its sample, this clone was seen once. J is TRBJ1-2 and V is TRBV27; 7 bases fit TRBD1. V was pared by 8 bases and J by 4 bases, with 7 bases of the junction left unmatched. The CDR3 consists of 13 residues. Germline V gives CDR1 MNHEY, CDR2 SMNVEV (reference sequence). DNA of the CDR3: TGTGCCAGCGGCAGACCAGGGGGCTATGGCTACACCTTC. Amino acids: CASGRPGGYGYTF.

Concerning this clone: One end of the junction does not line up with germline, which may come from a read error. This CDR3 is CANSETANTGELFF. The CDR3 nucleotides are TGTGCCAACAGTGAAACAGCGAACACCGGGGAGCTGTTTTTT. The chain employs TRBV25-1 and TRBJ2-2; D remains unclear. The CDR3 is 14 residues long. Germline CDR1 reads MGHDK; CDR2 reads SYGVNS.

In its sample, this clone was seen a few times. The V call is TRBV30, the J call TRBJ1-3; tentatively, D is TRBD1 (5 bases). CDR1 is GTSNPN and CDR2 is SVGIG in the germline V gene (reference sequence). Trimming pared 0 bases from V and 1 base from J, leaving 10 bases between. CDR3 length: 15 residues. This CDR3 is CAWSVSDISGNTIYF. The CDR3 DNA follows: TGTGCCTGGAGTGTCTCGGACATTTCTGGAAACACCATATATTTT.

The chain recombines TRBV7-2 with TRBJ2-1; D unclear. Trimming took 1 base from V and 4 from J, leaving 8 bases between them. Germline V gene sequence: CDR1 SGHTA, CDR2 FQGNSA. The CDR3 spans 14 residues. CDR3 nucleotides: TGTGCCAGCAGCTTAGGTCAGCCTTACAATGAGCAGTTCTTC. Its protein product is CASSLGQPYNEQFF. Filled out from reference TRBV7-2 and TRBJ2-1, the complete variable domain reads GAGVSQSPSNKVTEKGKDVELRCDPISGHTALYWYRQSLGQGLEFLIYFQGNSAPDKSGLPSDRFSAERTGGSVSTLTIQRTQQEDSAVYLCASSLGQPYNEQFFGPGTRLTVL.

This rearrangement joins TRBV29-1 to TRBJ2-6, with D perhaps TRBD2 (5 bases). Trimming cost V 4 bases and J 2 bases, with 12 bases left between them. Germline CDR1 SQVTM, CDR2 ANQGSEA. The CDR3 runs to 15 residues. CDR3 in amino acids: CSVATSGTGANVLTF. As DNA, the CDR3 is TGCAGCGTTGCAACCTCCGGGACTGGGGCCAACGTCCTGACTTTC.

J is TRBJ2-3 and V is TRBV9; D is uncertain. From germline, CDR1 is SGDLS and CDR2 YYNGEE. The CDR3 contains 15 residues. The V gene lost 0 bases and the J gene lost 2 bases, with 10 bases spanning the gap. CDR3 DNA sequence: TGTGCCAGCAGCGTAGAGTGGAGACTCACAGATACGCAGTATTTT. Its translation: CASSVEWRLTDTQYF.

This clone has a handful of counts. The rearrangement joins TRBV7-2 to TRBJ2-7; the D gene is possibly TRBD1 (6 bases). Trimming cost V 2 bases and J 3 bases, with 14 bases left between them. Germline CDR1 and CDR2: SGHTA and FQGNSA. CDR3 size: 15 residues. Written as DNA, the CDR3 is TGTGCCAGCAGCTTAAGCTTGGTACAGGGCTACGAGCAGTACTTC. This sequence encodes CASSLSLVQGYEQYF.

This clone was seen only a few times. This sequence joins TRBV29-1 and TRBJ2-2; TRBD1 agrees at 9 bases. Per germline, CDR1 SQVTM and CDR2 ANQGSEA. The CDR3 contains 14 residues. V was pared by 5 bases and J by 4 bases, with 5 bases of the junction left unmatched. CDR3 DNA sequence: TGCAGCGTTCCCGGACAGGGGAGCACCGGGGAGCTGTTTTTT. This codes for CSVPGQGSTGELFF.

The chain carries TRBV4-3 and TRBJ1-2; D is ambiguous. The germline V gene encodes CDR1 LGHNA and CDR2 YSLEER. This CDR3 spans 13 amino acids. The V end was cut by 1 base, the J end by 3 bases, with 6 bases between. The CDR3 spells CASSQAGYYGYTF. CDR3 sequence (DNA): TGCGCCAGCAGCCAAGCGGGCTACTATGGCTACACCTTC.

This clone was seen more than once but under ten times. The chain employs TRBV19 and TRBJ2-7, with D hard to call. Germline-derived CDR1 and CDR2 are LNHDA and SQIVND (reference sequence). V lost 7 bases, J lost 5 bases, and 9 bases lay in between. This CDR3 has 11 amino acids. The CDR3 here is CASTWANEQYF. In nucleotides, the CDR3 is TGTGCCAGTACGTGGGCTAACGAGCAGTACTTC.

The chain carries TRBV7-9 and TRBJ1-1; 8 bases are a match to TRBD1. Germline V gene sequence: CDR1 SEHNR, CDR2 FQNEAQ (reference sequence). V gave up 1 base and J gave up 1 base; unmatched junction bases: 8. CDR3 size: 17 residues. CDR3 residues: CASSLGRTGFGNTEAFF. DNA for the CDR3: TGTGCCAGCAGCTTAGGAAGGACAGGGTTTGGGAACACTGAAGCTTTCTTT.

The rearrangement joins TRBV30 to TRBJ1-1; no reliable D call. The V end lost 5 bases, the J end lost 1 base, and 8 bases lay between the germline ends. Germline lookup yields CDR1 GTSNPN and CDR2 SVGIG (reference sequence). The CDR3 extends over 12 amino acids. CDR3 sequence (DNA): TGTGCCTGGGCCGGGTCGAACACTGAAGCTTTCTTT. It yields the protein CAWAGSNTEAFF.

This chain links TRBV2 with TRBJ2-5; possibly TRBD2 for D (6 bases). The CDR3 extends over 13 amino acids. CDR1 and CDR2 (germline): SNHLY, FYNNEI. V lost 7 bases and J 0 bases, leaving 9 bases between the germline ends. The CDR3 reads CASTGEYQETQYF. In DNA form, the CDR3 reads TGTGCCAGCACGGGGGAGTACCAAGAGACCCAGTACTTC.

The chain has TRBV29-1 and TRBJ2-1, with D perhaps TRBD2 (6 bases). V lost 6 bases to trimming and J lost 2 bases, with 14 bases between them. The CDR3 is 14 amino acids. The germline gives CDR1 SQVTM, CDR2 ANQGSEA. DNA for the CDR3: TGCAGCGTCGTCGGGGGTTCCCCCTACAATGAGCAGTTCTTC. Its translation: CSVVGGSPYNEQFF.

This clone appeared once. The chain uses TRBV6-5 and TRBJ1-5; D is uncertain. V lost 9 bases, J lost 2 bases, and 17 bases lay in between. The CDR3 length is 15 residues. Germline V gene lookup returns CDR1 MNHEY and CDR2 SVGAGI. CDR3: CASALVRAGNQPQHF. The CDR3, as DNA: TGTGCCAGTGCTCTTGTACGCGCAGGCAATCAGCCCCAGCATTTT.

This clone was recorded a few times. The V call is TRBV4-3, the J call TRBJ1-1; D is uncertain. The V and J ends lost 0 bases and 7 bases respectively, with 9 bases between them. This CDR3 has 13 residues. Germline V gene lookup returns CDR1 LGHNA and CDR2 YSLEER. CDR3 coding DNA: TGCGCCAGCAGCCAAGACGGGCGCTTTGAAGCTTTCTTT. This gives the protein CASSQDGRFEAFF.

The chain recombines TRBV29-1 with TRBJ2-5; D is possibly TRBD1 (5 bases). Per germline, CDR1 SQVTM and CDR2 ANQGSEA. With 6 bases removed from V and 6 bases from J, the gap between germline ends came to 17 bases. This CDR3 has 13 residues. The chain's CDR3 is CSVRNRQMKTQYF. CDR3 sequence (DNA): TGCAGCGTAAGGAACAGGCAAATGAAGACCCAGTACTTC. Combining the CDR3 with reference TRBV29-1 and TRBJ2-5 gives the whole variable domain SAVISQKPSRDICQRGTSLTIQCQVDSQVTMMFWYRQQPGQSLTLIATANQGSEATYESGFVIDKFPISRPNLTFSTLTVSNMSPEDSSIYLCSVRNRQMKTQYFGPGTRLLVL.

This clone was counted only a few times. The V and J genes are TRBV11-2 and TRBJ2-1; the D is unclear. There are 12 residues in the CDR3. Germline V gene sequence: CDR1 SGHAT, CDR2 FQNNGV. V lost 6 bases, J lost 2 bases, and 5 bases lay in between. The CDR3 DNA follows: TGTGCCAGCAGTAGGGCCTACAATGAGCAGTTCTTC. It specifies CASSRAYNEQFF.

The chain links TRBV30 to TRBJ2-7; TRBD1 aligns across 9 bases. The CDR3 sequence is 13 residues long. Per germline, CDR1 GTSNPN and CDR2 SVGIG (reference sequence). Losses at the gene ends were 3 bases for V and 9 bases for J; bases not matched to a gene: 9. DNA of the CDR3: TGTGCCTGGAGCCTACCGGGACAGGGAGTGCAGTACTTC. Translated, it gives CAWSLPGQGVQYF.

This chain joins TRBV27 and TRBJ2-7; the match to TRBD1 covers 7 bases. Germline V gene lookup returns CDR1 MNHEY and CDR2 SMNVEV (reference sequence). V gave up 6 bases and J gave up 3 bases; unmatched junction bases: 8. CDR3 length: 14 amino acids. CDR3 loop: CASREGTASYEQYF. The CDR3 nucleotides read TGTGCCAGCAGAGAAGGGACAGCCAGCTACGAGCAGTACTTC.

The chain couples TRBV5-5 to TRBJ1-2; no firm D call. CDR3 length equals 15 residues. Germline V gene sequence: CDR1 SGHKS, CDR2 YYEKEE (reference sequence). The V end was cut by 0 bases, the J end by 3 bases, with 12 bases between. CDR3 sequence (DNA): TGTGCCAGCAGCTTGGGGTATGACGGGCACTATGGCTACACCTTC. Translating it yields CASSLGYDGHYGYTF.